This T cell receptor beta chain was retrieved from a study of cytomegalovirus exposure and HLA in healthy donors (TCRdb year 2017). With regard to the full study: In an earlier analysis of under 750 of the donors, approximately 260 Gb of sequence data and roughly 100 million unique TCR beta sequences from 180 million or so T cells were reported. An early release covering just under 650 HLA-typed donors comprised about 300 gigabases of sequencing data and tens of millions of unique TCR sequences. Of the roughly 390 genotyped donors, roughly 85% fell in the genetic ancestry cluster associated with self-reported Caucasian donors. The study aimed to test whether signatures of past pathogen exposure could be identified by cataloging public T cell receptors. The study profiled the T cell repertoires of under 850 subjects by immunosequencing and related them to cytomegalovirus serostatus. A separate validation cohort of 100 to 150 different subjects was used in addition to the 666-subject first cohort. High-throughput TCR immunosequencing, statistical association of individual TCRs with disease status, and machine learning were combined to predict cytomegalovirus infection status. In a later analysis, previously published TCR beta repertoires from 666 donors were re-analyzed and high-resolution HLA genotyping was added so that TCR occurrence patterns could be studied. In the later analysis, no new phenotypic data were used to find candidate immune exposures; instead, reliance was placed on TCR beta sequences and their occurrence across donors. An earlier analysis of 587 of the donors used high-throughput TCR beta sequencing to judge whether each TCR beta V gene segment behaved as functional or pseudogenic. Donor age, sex, ethnicity and CMV serostatus were collected together with the repertoire data. In a later genetic analysis, genome-wide SNP genotypes for about 55% of the 666 donors were used, and that subset was treated as a discovery cohort. Every discovery cohort repertoire had been produced on one sequencing platform. Both class I and class II loci were covered by HLA typing, at four-digit resolution. The number of donors typed differed by locus, with 629-630 for A, B, C, DRB1 and DQB1, 522 for DQA1, over 600 for DPA1, and 450 to 480 for DPB1. Four to six DR-DQ haplotypes were handled as single units for association and clustering, since linkage in the cohort was strong. Across about 380 genotyped donors of the cohort, an average of about 220,000 unique TCR beta nucleotide sequences per donor were sequenced, and roughly 17% of those sequences were non-productive.

Libraries were prepared through the immunoSEQ multiplex PCR assay. For the multiplex PCR, a mixture combining 60 forward primers for TCR Vbeta segments and 13 reverse primers for TCR Jbeta segments was used. A multiplex PCR assay on genomic DNA amplified the CDR3 region of rearranged TCR beta genes. The Illumina HiSeq System was used to sequence the amplified TCR beta libraries as 87-base-pair reads. The authors processed their data as follows. A later analysis counted approximately 76 million unique TCR beta chains across the approximately 700 repertoires, and around 12 million of these chains were shared by at least two donors. A nearest-neighbor algorithm error-corrected the raw reads and collapsed the reads into unique sequences, merging closely related sequences to remove PCR and sequencing errors. CDR3 sequences were aligned to IMGT reference sequences to assign V, D and J gene segments. For a sequence to be retained, a match of at least six nucleotides to both a V gene segment and a J gene segment was required. A rearrangement was called productive if the CDR3 had no stop codons and remained in frame with V and J, and every other rearrangement was called non-productive. CDR3 was defined according to IMGT convention as the region running from the second conserved V-encoded cysteine to the conserved J-encoded phenylalanine. The earlier analysis of some 550 of the donors excluded any sequence lacking an unambiguous match to a single V gene segment. In an earlier analysis of 587 of the donors, a V segment was called functional when productive rearrangements were above 56.7%, and segregating when the standard deviation between donors exceeded 5%. A statistical classification framework was built for diagnosing cytomegalovirus status from the catalog of TCR beta chain sequences. In a later analysis, V and J genes were assigned by comparing TCR nucleotide sequences against IMGT/GENE-DB human TR gene sequences. In a later analysis, CDR3 sequences and most-parsimonious VDJ recombination scenarios were assigned using the TCRdist pipeline. A later analysis defined each TCR beta chain by its CDR3 amino acid sequence plus V-gene family, and excluded reads lacking a unique V-gene family. In a later analysis, a few hundred highly shared, low-generation-probability nucleotide sequences were removed to address suspected cross-contamination and a sequencing artifact. For each public chain, a later analysis derived a clonal expansion index from normalized ranks of inferred template counts within each repertoire. In a later analysis, generation probabilities were computed using a VDJ recombination model fitted to out-of-frame rearrangements, and the results were checked against IGoR. A later analysis scored TCR-TCR, TCR-HLA and TCR-CMV co-occurrence with hypergeometric tests, applying a repertoire-size bias correction to TCR pairs. A later analysis estimated false discovery rates by permuting HLA or CMV assignments 20 times. In a later analysis, co-occurring TCRs were grouped using DBSCAN, with TCRdist sequence similarity added in when clustering inside HLA-allele-positive subsets. Repertoires with fewer than 30,000 or more than 120,000 public chains were left out of co-occurrence clustering, as were about 5 repertoires with anomalous nucleotide sharing. In its TCRdb copy, this immuneACCESS table keeps in-frame sequences only and misses some clones. Where compared with another copy, unresolved V genes explain less than half of these, and the others have no known cause. The D gene and trimming were derived from the DNA, and the V and J assignments and clone size from that table. The sample table contains under 150,000 clones; only one count was recorded for less than 85% of them. About 2.6% of the sample rests with the top ten.

What the research found in general, with its limitations: According to the authors, the approach could potentially be generalized to other disease states and immunological phenotypes. Most TCR sequences were seen in very few donors, while some public TCRs were found in many individuals. Because HLA typing was missing for some donors at each locus, association tests included only the typed subset. In a later genetic analysis, a missense DCLRE1C variant was associated with V-gene and J-gene trimming of TCR beta chains, and the association was replicated in an independent cohort. Most CMV-associated TCR beta chains appeared to be HLA-restricted in a later analysis, and the HLA associations seemed to be driven largely by CMV exposure. Specific HLA alleles were associated with 16,951 TCR beta sequences at a false discovery rate of 0.05 in a later analysis. Correlated functional status among segregating V segments might reflect linkage disequilibrium, but an unknown experimental factor could not be ruled out. According to a later genetic analysis, donors in an Asian-associated ancestry cluster had fewer N-insertions in productive TCRs than the approximately 630-donor mean. A few of the identified cytomegalovirus-associated TCR beta chains were confirmed in vitro to be specific for cytomegalovirus antigens. A total of roughly 160 TCR beta chains were listed by the study as associated with cytomegalovirus. Some 15 rarely observed V segments, including chromosome 9 orphons, were excluded from the earlier analysis of almost 600 of the donors because counts were too low. The sequencing pipeline was judged likely to have produced a cluster of highly shared sequence variants as a technical artifact. In this cohort, only TCR beta chains were sequenced, and detectable features were limited by the absence of alpha or paired-chain data. The presence/absence analyses assumed that sequencing depth was roughly uniform across donors, and that assumption may not be true. Strong co-occurrence of HLA alleles, especially DR and DQ, made assigning TCR associations to individual alleles difficult. A further reported finding was that TCR beta sequences accurately predicted the HLA-A and HLA-B alleles for most subjects in the first cohort. In an earlier analysis of about 540 of the donors, most TCR beta V segments were observed in productive rearrangements about 87% or about 30% of the time, broadly matching IMGT annotations. The only immune exposure information available for the cohort was CMV serostatus. Some IMGT-functional V segments, including TRBV6-2 and TRBV6-3, could not be distinguished by the 87-base-pair reads and were therefore excluded. The classifier was reported to diagnose cytomegalovirus status with high specificity and sensitivity in both the original cohort and the validation cohort. According to a later analysis, TCR association rates differed among HLA loci, with DRB1 alleles showing the most associated TCRs and HLA-C alleles showing the fewest. In a later analysis, HLA-associated TCR beta chains were found to be more clonally expanded and to have lower generation probabilities than equally common non-associated chains. Several of the top co-occurrence clusters appeared to be linked to parvovirus B19, influenza, CMV and Epstein-Barr virus, according to a later analysis.

Trimming costs V 5 bases and J 8 bases, and their ends lie 19 bases apart. Reading the germline V gene gives CDR1 SGDLS and CDR2 YYNGEE. The CDR3 has 14 amino acids, counting the end cysteine and phenylalanine. Here the CDR3 DNA is all that survives: 42 bases in frame from base 1. In total, fewer than 750 healthy bone marrow donors made up the cohort. At the time of sampling, all cohort members were nominally healthy, though unrecorded immune exposures were likely present. The donor tested CMV seronegative and was one of the 352 seronegative cohort members. Every donor gave a peripheral blood sample, and the peripheral blood mononuclear cells from that sample were used for TCR beta sequencing. Genomic DNA extraction from the blood cell samples was performed with the Qiagen DNeasy Blood Extraction Kit. Points on this clone: The target of this receptor is not known. Base-call qualities are not available, and no considerably larger clone is one nucleotide away.

The sequenced sample was PBMCs. This TCR was recovered from a man aged 30-40 years in good health and CMV-seronegative. The chain employs TRBV9 and TRBJ1-2, with a weak D call of TRBD1 (6 bases match). The nucleotide sequence is TGTGCCAGCAGGTCCGTCGGGGGGCAACAGGGCTACACCTTC. Translated, this is CASRSVGGQQGYTF.